Listed below are T cell receptor beta chains from one sample, sequenced in a study of T cell responses to AZD1222 COVID-19 vaccine. The repertoire was sequenced with immunoSEQ multiplex PCR; TCRdb's copy has only in-frame clones and lacks some. The sample lists about 100,000 clones; 87% were seen once. The sequencing used peripheral blood, collected on day 0 of AZD1222 vaccination. The receptor set was obtained from an adult in good health. The CDR3 runs from the conserved cysteine through the conserved F or W. A D gene is named only where the DNA matches it firmly. Clone size is shown for a subset of rows, as once, few, many or a class of expanded clone.

v_call	clone_size	d_call	j_call	cdr3_aa	cdr3_nt
TRBV3-1/TRBV3-2	NA	NA	TRBJ1-6	CASSPGAGVSPLHF	TGTGCCAGCAGCCCAGGAGCAGGGGTGTCACCCCTCCACTTT
TRBV18	NA	NA	TRBJ1-3	CASSPGMASGNTIYF	TGTGCCAGCTCACCAGGGATGGCTTCTGGAAACACCATATATTTT
TRBV3-1/TRBV3-2	NA	NA	TRBJ1-1	CASNPGGQNTEAFF	TGTGCCAGCAACCCCGGGGGGCAGAACACTGAAGCTTTCTTT
TRBV19	NA	NA	TRBJ1-4	CASSRQQDWEKLFF	TGTGCCAGTAGTAGGCAACAGGATTGGGAAAAACTGTTTTTT
TRBV18	NA	TRBD1	TRBJ2-6	CASSPGQGNSGANVLTF	TGTGCCAGCTCACCCGGACAGGGGAACTCTGGGGCCAACGTCCTGACTTTC
TRBV15	NA	NA	TRBJ2-3	CATSRVPPYTDTQYF	TGTGCCACCAGCAGAGTCCCCCCCTACACAGATACGCAGTATTTT
TRBV7-8	NA	NA	TRBJ1-2	CASSLVGGGYGYTF	TGTGCCAGCAGCTTAGTGGGAGGGGGCTATGGCTACACCTTC
TRBV6-6	NA	NA	TRBJ1-2	CASTDSYGYTF	TGTGCCAGCACTGATTCTTATGGCTACACCTTC
TRBV24-1	NA	TRBD1	TRBJ2-1	CATSDNRGSFNEQFF	TGTGCCACCAGTGATAACAGGGGAAGTTTTAATGAGCAGTTCTTC
TRBV18	once	NA	TRBJ1-5	CASSRGSDQPQHF	TGTGCCAGCTCACGAGGTTCTGACCAGCCCCAGCATTTT
TRBV10-2	NA	NA	TRBJ2-7	CASSEIQYEQYF	TGCGCCAGCAGTGAAATTCAGTACGAGCAGTACTTC
TRBV19	NA	NA	TRBJ1-2	CASSALRTDGYTF	TGTGCCAGTAGTGCGCTACGGACAGATGGCTACACCTTC
TRBV10-3	NA	TRBD1	TRBJ1-3	CAISGLQGAPGNTIYF	TGTGCCATCAGTGGACTTCAGGGGGCTCCTGGAAACACCATATATTTT
TRBV29-1	NA	NA	TRBJ2-7	CSVEGGTAPSTYEQYF	TGCAGCGTTGAAGGGGGGACGGCTCCCTCCACCTACGAGCAGTACTTC
TRBV4-2	NA	NA	TRBJ1-5	CASSRTGSDQPQHF	TGTGCCAGCTCCCGTACGGGTAGCGATCAGCCCCAGCATTTT
TRBV28	NA	NA	TRBJ2-7	CASSQTGYEQYF	TGTGCCAGCAGTCAAACAGGATACGAGCAGTACTTC